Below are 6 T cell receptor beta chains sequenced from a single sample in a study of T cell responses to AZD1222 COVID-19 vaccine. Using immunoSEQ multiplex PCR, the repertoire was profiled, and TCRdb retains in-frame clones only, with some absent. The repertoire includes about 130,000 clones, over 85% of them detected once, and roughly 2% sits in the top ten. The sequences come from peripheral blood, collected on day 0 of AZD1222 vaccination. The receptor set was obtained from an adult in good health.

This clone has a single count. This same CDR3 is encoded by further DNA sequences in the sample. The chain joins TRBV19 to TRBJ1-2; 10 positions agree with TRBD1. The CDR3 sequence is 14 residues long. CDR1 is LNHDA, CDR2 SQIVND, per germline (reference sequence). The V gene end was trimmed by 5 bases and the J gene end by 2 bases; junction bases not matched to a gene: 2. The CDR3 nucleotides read TGTGCCAGTAGTTCGGGACAGGGGAACTATGGCTACACCTTC. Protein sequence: CASSSGQGNYGYTF.

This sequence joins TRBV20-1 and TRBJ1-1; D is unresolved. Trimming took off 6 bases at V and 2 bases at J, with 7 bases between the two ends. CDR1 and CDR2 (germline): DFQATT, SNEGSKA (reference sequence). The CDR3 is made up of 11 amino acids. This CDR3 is CSAWTNTEAFF. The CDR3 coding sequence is TGCAGTGCGTGGACCAACACTGAAGCTTTCTTT.

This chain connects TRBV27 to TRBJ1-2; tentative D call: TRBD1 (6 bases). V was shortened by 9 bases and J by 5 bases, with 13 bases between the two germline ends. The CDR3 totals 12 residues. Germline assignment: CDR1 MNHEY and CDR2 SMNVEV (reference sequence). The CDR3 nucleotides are TGTGCCAGTACAGGGCCAGGGTATGGCTACACCTTC. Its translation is CASTGPGYGYTF.

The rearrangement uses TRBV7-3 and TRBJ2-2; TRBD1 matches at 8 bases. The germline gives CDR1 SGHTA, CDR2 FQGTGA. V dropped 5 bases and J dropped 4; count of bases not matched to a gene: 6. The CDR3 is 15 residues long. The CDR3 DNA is TGTGCCAGCAGCCCCGGACAGGGACGCACCGGGGAGCTGTTTTTT. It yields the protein CASSPGQGRTGELFF.

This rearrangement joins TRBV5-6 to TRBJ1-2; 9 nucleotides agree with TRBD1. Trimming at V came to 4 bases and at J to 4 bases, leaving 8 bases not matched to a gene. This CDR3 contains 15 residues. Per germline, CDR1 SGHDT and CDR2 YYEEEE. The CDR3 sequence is CASSTTGTGIYGYTF. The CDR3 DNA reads TGTGCCAGCAGCACTACCGGGACAGGGATCTATGGCTACACCTTC.

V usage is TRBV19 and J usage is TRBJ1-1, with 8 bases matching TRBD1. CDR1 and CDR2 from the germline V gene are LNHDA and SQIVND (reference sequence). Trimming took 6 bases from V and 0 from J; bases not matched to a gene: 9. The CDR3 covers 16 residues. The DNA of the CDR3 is TGTGCCAGTAGGTCAGGACAGGGCCACATGAACACTGAAGCTTTCTTT. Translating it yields CASRSGQGHMNTEAFF.